This T cell receptor (beta chain) was identified in a study of T cell changes during pregnancy in multiple sclerosis. Sequenced by immunoSEQ multiplex PCR; TCRdb stores in-frame clones only, minus some. Among around 40,000 clones listed, 90% were seen once. After removal of 5 bases from V and 7 bases from J, the junction contained 10 bases not matched to a gene. The CDR3 has 15 amino acids. The germline CDR1 and CDR2 sequences are SEHNR and FQNEAQ (reference sequence). The specimen comprised CD4+ T cells from peripheral blood mononuclear cells, sampled in the second trimester of pregnancy. The rearrangement links TRBV7-9 to TRBJ1-2; 10 bases are shared with TRBD1. The clonotype comes from a female donor with multiple sclerosis, enrolled in a pregnancy study. The CDR3 is CASSPVTGGESGYTF. Here the CDR3 DNA reads TGTGCCAGCAGCCCGGTGACAGGGGGCGAAAGTGGCTACACCTTC.